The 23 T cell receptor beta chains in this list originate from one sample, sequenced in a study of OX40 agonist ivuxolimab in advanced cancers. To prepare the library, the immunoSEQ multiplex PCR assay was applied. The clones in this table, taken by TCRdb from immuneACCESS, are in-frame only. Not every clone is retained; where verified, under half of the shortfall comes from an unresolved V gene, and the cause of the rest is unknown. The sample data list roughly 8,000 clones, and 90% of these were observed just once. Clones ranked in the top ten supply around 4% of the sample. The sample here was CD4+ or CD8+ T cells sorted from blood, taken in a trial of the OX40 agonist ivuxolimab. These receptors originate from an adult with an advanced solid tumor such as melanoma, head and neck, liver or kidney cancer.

The CDR3 nucleotides are TGTGCCACCAGCAGGGAGGGCTCCCTGGGGAGGTTCTTC. The encoded protein is CATSREGSLGRFF. V is TRBV15 and J is TRBJ2-1, with D possibly being TRBD2 (6 bases). The V and J ends lost 3 bases and 15 bases respectively, with 18 bases between them. Germline V gene data show CDR1 as LNHNV and CDR2 as YYDKDF (reference sequence). The CDR3 totals 13 residues.

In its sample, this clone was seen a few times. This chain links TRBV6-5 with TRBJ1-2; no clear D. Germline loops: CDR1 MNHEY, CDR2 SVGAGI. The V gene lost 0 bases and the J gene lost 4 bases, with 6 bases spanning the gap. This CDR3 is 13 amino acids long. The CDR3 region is CASSYSQFYGYTF. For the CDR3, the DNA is TGTGCCAGCAGTTACTCACAGTTCTATGGCTACACCTTC.

CDR3 loop: CASSRGGLAPDTQYF. The CDR3 DNA follows: TGTGCCAGCAGCAGGGGGGGACTAGCCCCAGATACGCAGTATTTT. The chain carries TRBV9 and TRBJ2-3; 9 bases agree with TRBD2. Germline assignment: CDR1 SGDLS and CDR2 YYNGEE. CDR3 length: 15 residues. Trimming cost V 4 bases and J 4 bases; bases outside gene matches: 7.

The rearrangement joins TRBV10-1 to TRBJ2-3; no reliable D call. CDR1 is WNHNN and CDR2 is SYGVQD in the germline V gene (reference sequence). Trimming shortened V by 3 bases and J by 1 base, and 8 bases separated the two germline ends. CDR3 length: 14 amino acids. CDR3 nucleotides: TGCGCCAGCAGTGATCCTAGACGCACAGATACGCAGTATTTT. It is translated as CASSDPRRTDTQYF.

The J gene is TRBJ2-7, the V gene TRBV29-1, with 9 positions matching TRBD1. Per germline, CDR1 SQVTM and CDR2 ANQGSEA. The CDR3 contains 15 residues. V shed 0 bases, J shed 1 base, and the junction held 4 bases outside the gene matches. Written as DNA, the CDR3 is TGCAGCGTTGAAGAAGGGGGGACAGGGTCCTACGAGCAGTACTTC. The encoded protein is CSVEEGGTGSYEQYF.

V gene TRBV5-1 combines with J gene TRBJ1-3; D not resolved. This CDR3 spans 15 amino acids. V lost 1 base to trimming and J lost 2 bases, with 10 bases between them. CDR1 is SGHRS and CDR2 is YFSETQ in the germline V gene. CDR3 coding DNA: TGCGCCAGCAGCTTGAGGGCAGATGCTGGAAACACCATATATTTT. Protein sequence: CASSLRADAGNTIYF.

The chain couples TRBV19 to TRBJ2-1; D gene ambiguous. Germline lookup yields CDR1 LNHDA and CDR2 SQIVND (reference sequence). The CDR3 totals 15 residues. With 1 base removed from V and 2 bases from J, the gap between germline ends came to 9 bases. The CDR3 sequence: CASSIAVVPYNEQFF. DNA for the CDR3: TGTGCCAGTAGTATAGCTGTGGTACCCTACAATGAGCAGTTCTTC.

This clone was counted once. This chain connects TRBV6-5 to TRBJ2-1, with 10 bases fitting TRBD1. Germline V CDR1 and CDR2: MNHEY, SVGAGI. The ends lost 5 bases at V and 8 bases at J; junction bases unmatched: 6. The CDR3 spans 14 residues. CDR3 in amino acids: CASSLRTGGDEQFF. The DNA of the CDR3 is TGTGCCAGCAGTCTAAGGACAGGGGGGGATGAGCAGTTCTTC.

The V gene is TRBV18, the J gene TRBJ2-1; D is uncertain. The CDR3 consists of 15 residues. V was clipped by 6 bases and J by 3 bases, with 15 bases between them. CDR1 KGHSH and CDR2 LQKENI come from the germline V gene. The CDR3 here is CASSAVPTNYNEQFF. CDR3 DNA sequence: TGTGCCAGCTCCGCGGTGCCTACTAACTACAATGAGCAGTTCTTC.

The CDR3 region is CASSKGLAGDLDTQYF. CDR3 bases: TGTGCCAGCAGCAAAGGACTAGCGGGAGATTTAGATACGCAGTATTTT. The rearrangement uses TRBV21-1 and TRBJ2-3; the D call TRBD2 from the table was never checked on the DNA. TRBV21-1 is termed a pseudogene. This CDR3 is built from 16 residues.

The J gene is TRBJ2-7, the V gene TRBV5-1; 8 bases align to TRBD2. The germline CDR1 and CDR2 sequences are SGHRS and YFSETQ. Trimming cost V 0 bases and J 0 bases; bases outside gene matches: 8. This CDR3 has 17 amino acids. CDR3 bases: TGCGCCAGCAGCTTGGCGCTTGGCGGGGGGACCTCCTACGAGCAGTACTTC. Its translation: CASSLALGGGTSYEQYF. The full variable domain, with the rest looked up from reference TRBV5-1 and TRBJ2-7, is KAGVTQTPRYLIKTRGQQVTLSCSPISGHRSVSWYQQTPGQGLQFLFEYFSETQRNKGNFPGRFSGRQFSNSRSEMNVSTLELGDSALYLCASSLALGGGTSYEQYFGPGTRLTVT.

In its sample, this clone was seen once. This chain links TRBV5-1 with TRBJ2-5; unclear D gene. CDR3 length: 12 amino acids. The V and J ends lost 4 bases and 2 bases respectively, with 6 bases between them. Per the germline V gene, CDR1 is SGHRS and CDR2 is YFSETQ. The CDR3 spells CASSQTQETQYF. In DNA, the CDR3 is TGCGCCAGCAGCCAGACACAAGAGACCCAGTACTTC.

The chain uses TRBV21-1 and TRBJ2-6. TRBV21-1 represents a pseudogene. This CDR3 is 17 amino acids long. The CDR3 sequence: CASSPERNSSGANVLTF. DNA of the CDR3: TGTGCCAGCAGCCCGGAACGCAATAGCTCTGGGGCCAACGTCCTGACTTTC.

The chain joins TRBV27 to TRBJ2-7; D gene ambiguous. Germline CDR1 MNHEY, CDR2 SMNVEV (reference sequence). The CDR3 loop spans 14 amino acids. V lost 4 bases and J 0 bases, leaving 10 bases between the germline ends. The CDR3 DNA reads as TGTGCCAGCAGTTCTGTCATCACCTCCTACGAGCAGTACGTC. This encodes CASSSVITSYEQYV.

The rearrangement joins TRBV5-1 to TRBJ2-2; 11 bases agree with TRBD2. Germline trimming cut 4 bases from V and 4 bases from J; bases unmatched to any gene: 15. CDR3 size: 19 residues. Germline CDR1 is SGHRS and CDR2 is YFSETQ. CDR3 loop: CASSPLTLTSGSSTGELFF. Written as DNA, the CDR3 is TGCGCCAGCAGCCCTTTAACACTAACTAGCGGGAGTAGCACCGGGGAGCTGTTTTTT.

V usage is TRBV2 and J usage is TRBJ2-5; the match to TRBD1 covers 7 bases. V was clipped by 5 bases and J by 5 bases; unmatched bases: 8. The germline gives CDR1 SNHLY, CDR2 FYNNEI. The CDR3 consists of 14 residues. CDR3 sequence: CASSSTTGSETQYF. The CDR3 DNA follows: TGTGCCAGCAGTTCAACGACAGGGTCGGAGACCCAGTACTTC.

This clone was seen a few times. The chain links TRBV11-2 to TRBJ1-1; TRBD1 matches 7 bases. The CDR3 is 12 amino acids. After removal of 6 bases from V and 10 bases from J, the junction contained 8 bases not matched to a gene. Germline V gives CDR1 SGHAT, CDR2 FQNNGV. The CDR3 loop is CASRHRNRGAFF. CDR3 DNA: TGTGCCAGCAGACATCGGAACAGGGGAGCTTTCTTT.

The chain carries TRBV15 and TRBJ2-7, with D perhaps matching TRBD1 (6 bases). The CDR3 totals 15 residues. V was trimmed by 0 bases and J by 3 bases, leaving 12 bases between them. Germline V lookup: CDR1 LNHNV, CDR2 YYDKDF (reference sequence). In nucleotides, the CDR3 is TGTGCCACCAGCAGAGATCCCGGACAGATCTACGAGCAGTACGTC. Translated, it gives CATSRDPGQIYEQYV.

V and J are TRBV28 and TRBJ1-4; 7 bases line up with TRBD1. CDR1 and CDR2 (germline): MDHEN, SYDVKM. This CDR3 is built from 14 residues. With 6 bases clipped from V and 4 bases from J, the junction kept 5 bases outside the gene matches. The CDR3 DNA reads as TGTGCCAGCAGGGGGACAGCTCTTAATGAAAAACTGTTTTTT. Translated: CASRGTALNEKLFF. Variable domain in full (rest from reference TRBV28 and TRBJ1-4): DVKVTQSSRYLVKRTGEKVFLECVQDMDHENMFWYRQDPGLGLRLIYFSYDVKMKEKGDIPEGYSVSREKKERFSLILESASTNQTSMYLCASRGTALNEKLFFGSGTQLSVL.

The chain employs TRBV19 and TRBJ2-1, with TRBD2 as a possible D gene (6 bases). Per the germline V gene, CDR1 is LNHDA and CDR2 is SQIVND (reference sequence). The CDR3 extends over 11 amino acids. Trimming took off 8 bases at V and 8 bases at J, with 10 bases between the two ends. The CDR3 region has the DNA TGTGCCAGTGGGTGGGGGGATGAGCAGTTCTTC. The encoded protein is CASGWGDEQFF. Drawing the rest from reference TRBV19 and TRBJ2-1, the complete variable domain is DGGITQSPKYLFRKEGQNVTLSCEQNLNHDAMYWYRQDPGQGLRLIYYSQIVNDFQKGDIAEGYSVSREKKESFPLTVTSAQKNPTAFYLCASGWGDEQFFGPGTRLTVL.

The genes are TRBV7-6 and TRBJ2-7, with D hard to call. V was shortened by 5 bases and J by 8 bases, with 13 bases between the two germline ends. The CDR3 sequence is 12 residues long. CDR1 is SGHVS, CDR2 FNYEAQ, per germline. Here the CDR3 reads CASSATASQQYF. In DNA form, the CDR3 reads TGTGCCAGCAGCGCGACTGCCTCCCAGCAGTACTTC.

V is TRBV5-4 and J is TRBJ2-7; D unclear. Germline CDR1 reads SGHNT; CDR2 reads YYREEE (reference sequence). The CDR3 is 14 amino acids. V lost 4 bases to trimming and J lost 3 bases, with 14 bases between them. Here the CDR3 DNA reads TGTGCCAGCAGCCCGAAGAGAAACAGCTACGAGCAGTACTTC. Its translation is CASSPKRNSYEQYF.

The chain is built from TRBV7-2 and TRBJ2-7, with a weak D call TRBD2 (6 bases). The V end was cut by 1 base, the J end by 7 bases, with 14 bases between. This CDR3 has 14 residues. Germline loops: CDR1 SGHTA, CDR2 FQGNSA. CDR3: CASSLGPGTQEQYF. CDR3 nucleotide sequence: TGTGCCAGCAGCTTAGGGCCCGGGACTCAGGAGCAGTACTTC. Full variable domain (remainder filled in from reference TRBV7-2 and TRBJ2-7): GAGVSQSPSNKVTEKGKDVELRCDPISGHTALYWYRQSLGQGLEFLIYFQGNSAPDKSGLPSDRFSAERTGGSVSTLTIQRTQQEDSAVYLCASSLGPGTQEQYFGPGTRLTVT.